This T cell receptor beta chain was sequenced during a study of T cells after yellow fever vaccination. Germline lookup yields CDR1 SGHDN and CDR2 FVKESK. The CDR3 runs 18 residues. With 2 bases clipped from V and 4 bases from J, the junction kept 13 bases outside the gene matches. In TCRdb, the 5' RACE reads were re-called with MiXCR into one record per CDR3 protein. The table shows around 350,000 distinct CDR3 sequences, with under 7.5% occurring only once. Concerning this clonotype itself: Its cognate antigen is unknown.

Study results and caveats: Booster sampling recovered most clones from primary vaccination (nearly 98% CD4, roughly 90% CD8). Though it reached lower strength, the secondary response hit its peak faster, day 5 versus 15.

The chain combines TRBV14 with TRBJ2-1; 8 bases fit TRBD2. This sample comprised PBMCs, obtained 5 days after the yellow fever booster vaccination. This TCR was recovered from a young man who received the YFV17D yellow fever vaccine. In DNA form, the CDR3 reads TGTGCCAGCAGCCAACAAGGGGGAGCGGCTAGCGGGTACAATGAGCAGTTCTTC. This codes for CASSQQGGAASGYNEQFF. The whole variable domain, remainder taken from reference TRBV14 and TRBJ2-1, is EAGVTQFPSHSVIEKGQTVTLRCDPISGHDNLYWYRRVMGKEIKFLLHFVKESKQDESGMPNNRFLAERTGGTYSTLKVQPAELEDSGVYFCASSQQGGAASGYNEQFFGPGTRLTVL.